Listed below are T cell receptor beta chains from one sample, sequenced in a study of shared clonotypes between healthy human individuals. The data were produced by immunoSEQ multiplex PCR, yet TCRdb's version contains in-frame clones alone and is incomplete. The table has about 2.5 million clones, around 92% seen once; the top ten hold approximately 0.39%. The sequenced sample was naive CD4+ T cells from PBMCs. These TCRs come from a man between 18 and 35 years old in good health. Some clones in this sample may be carry-over from other donors' samples. The CDR3 runs from the conserved cysteine through the conserved F or W. The order of the fields is CDR3 protein, CDR3 DNA, V gene, J gene, clone size, D gene. D genes are given only for firm matches. Size is stated for part of the rows, as once, few or many counts, or as a class when the clone is expanded.

CDR3 protein: CASSKGRVTDTQYF; CDR3 DNA: TGTGCCAGCAGTAAAGGGAGGGTAACAGATACGCAGTATTTT; V gene: TRBV11-2; J gene: TRBJ2-3; clone size: once; D gene: TRBD2
CDR3 protein: CASSQGEGLAGEQYF; CDR3 DNA: TGTGCCAGCAGCCAAGGGGAAGGACTAGCGGGGGAGCAGTACTTC; V gene: TRBV4-2; J gene: TRBJ2-7; clone size: -; D gene: TRBD2
CDR3 protein: CASSVFPEQYF; CDR3 DNA: TGTGCCAGTAGTGTTTTCCCGGAGCAGTACTTC; V gene: TRBV19; J gene: TRBJ2-7; clone size: -; D gene: -
CDR3 protein: CASSQVGREAFF; CDR3 DNA: TGTGCCAGCAGCCAAGTTGGCAGAGAAGCTTTCTTT; V gene: TRBV4-2; J gene: TRBJ1-1; clone size: -; D gene: -
CDR3 protein: CASSLLGTFIGGDYGYTF; CDR3 DNA: TGTGCCAGCAGTTTATTGGGGACCTTTATCGGGGGAGACTATGGCTACACCTTC; V gene: TRBV28; J gene: TRBJ1-2; clone size: -; D gene: -
CDR3 protein: CAWARGDYGYTF; CDR3 DNA: TGTGCCTGGGCGAGGGGTGACTATGGCTACACCTTC; V gene: TRBV30; J gene: TRBJ1-2; clone size: -; D gene: -
CDR3 protein: CACGPGTEAFF; CDR3 DNA: TGTGCTTGCGGGCCGGGAACTGAAGCTTTCTTT; V gene: TRBV10-3; J gene: TRBJ1-1; clone size: few; D gene: -
CDR3 protein: CASSLGRTTNEKLFF; CDR3 DNA: TGTGCCAGCAGCTTGGGTCGGACAACTAATGAAAAACTGTTTTTT; V gene: TRBV5-6; J gene: TRBJ1-4; clone size: -; D gene: -
CDR3 protein: CASSDRTGNQPQHF; CDR3 DNA: TGTGCCAGCAGTGATCGGACGGGGAATCAGCCCCAGCATTTT; V gene: TRBV2; J gene: TRBJ1-5; clone size: few; D gene: -
CDR3 protein: CASSDRARSYEQYF; CDR3 DNA: TGTGCCAGCAGTGACAGGGCACGGTCCTACGAGCAGTACTTC; V gene: TRBV6-6; J gene: TRBJ2-7; clone size: -; D gene: TRBD1
CDR3 protein: CSVEWDGGTINEQFF; CDR3 DNA: TGCAGCGTTGAGTGGGACGGAGGAACAATCAATGAGCAGTTCTTC; V gene: TRBV29-1; J gene: TRBJ2-1; clone size: -; D gene: -
CDR3 protein: CASSPGGALNTEAFF; CDR3 DNA: TGCGCCAGCAGCCCCGGGGGTGCCTTGAACACTGAAGCTTTCTTT; V gene: TRBV5-1; J gene: TRBJ1-1; clone size: once; D gene: -
CDR3 protein: CASRRSGSSLGANVLTF; CDR3 DNA: TGTGCCAGTAGGCGTAGCGGGTCCTCCCTCGGGGCCAACGTCCTGACTTTC; V gene: TRBV19; J gene: TRBJ2-6; clone size: once; D gene: TRBD2
CDR3 protein: CASSAHPESEQYF; CDR3 DNA: TGTGCCAGCAGTGCCCACCCTGAGTCCGAGCAGTACTTC; V gene: TRBV6-5; J gene: TRBJ2-7; clone size: -; D gene: -
CDR3 protein: CASSFPGTSGRANEQYF; CDR3 DNA: TGTGCCAGCAGCTTCCCCGGGACTAGCGGGAGGGCCAACGAGCAGTACTTC; V gene: TRBV5-4; J gene: TRBJ2-7; clone size: -; D gene: TRBD2
CDR3 protein: CASSLNTGELFF; CDR3 DNA: TGTGCCAGCAGCCTCAACACCGGGGAGCTGTTTTTT; V gene: TRBV12-1; J gene: TRBJ2-2; clone size: -; D gene: -
CDR3 protein: CASSLRQGSGTEAFF; CDR3 DNA: TGTGCCAGCAGCTTGCGACAGGGTTCCGGCACTGAAGCTTTCTTT; V gene: TRBV5-4; J gene: TRBJ1-1; clone size: -; D gene: TRBD1
CDR3 protein: CASSPKSGNEKLFF; CDR3 DNA: TGTGCCAGCAGCCCGAAATCGGGGAATGAAAAACTGTTTTTT; V gene: TRBV7-9; J gene: TRBJ1-4; clone size: once; D gene: -
CDR3 protein: CARGYGNSYEQYF; CDR3 DNA: TGTGCCCGGGGGTACGGAAATTCCTACGAGCAGTACTTC; V gene: TRBV30; J gene: TRBJ2-7; clone size: -; D gene: -
CDR3 protein: CASSLYPRGNTEAFF; CDR3 DNA: TGCGCCAGCAGCCTATACCCGAGAGGGAACACTGAAGCTTTCTTT; V gene: TRBV4-1; J gene: TRBJ1-1; clone size: -; D gene: -
CDR3 protein: CASSVGQGDQPQHF; CDR3 DNA: TGTGCCAGCAGCGTAGGGCAGGGGGACCAGCCCCAGCATTTT; V gene: TRBV9; J gene: TRBJ1-5; clone size: few; D gene: TRBD1
CDR3 protein: CASSSKLGNEQYF; CDR3 DNA: TGTGCCAGCAGCTCCAAATTAGGGAACGAGCAGTACTTC; V gene: TRBV7-7; J gene: TRBJ2-7; clone size: -; D gene: -
CDR3 protein: CASSRKARDSYEQYF; CDR3 DNA: TGTGCCAGCAGCCGCAAGGCTAGGGATTCCTACGAGCAGTACTTC; V gene: TRBV9; J gene: TRBJ2-7; clone size: -; D gene: -
CDR3 protein: CASSSWTSGKNIQYF; CDR3 DNA: TGTGCCAGCAGTTCCTGGACTAGCGGGAAAAACATTCAGTACTTC; V gene: TRBV28; J gene: TRBJ2-4; clone size: -; D gene: TRBD2
CDR3 protein: CASSESGKYTDTQYF; CDR3 DNA: TGTGCCAGCAGTGAAAGCGGGAAGTACACAGATACGCAGTATTTT; V gene: TRBV25-1; J gene: TRBJ2-3; clone size: -; D gene: TRBD2
CDR3 protein: CASSATNANTGELFF; CDR3 DNA: TGTGCCAGCAGCGCAACTAACGCGAACACCGGGGAGCTGTTTTTT; V gene: TRBV9; J gene: TRBJ2-2; clone size: -; D gene: -
CDR3 protein: CASSLEVWDPNTEAFF; CDR3 DNA: TGTGCCAGCAGCTTAGAAGTCTGGGATCCGAACACTGAAGCTTTCTTT; V gene: TRBV13; J gene: TRBJ1-1; clone size: -; D gene: -
CDR3 protein: CASSLGGTSAVQYF; CDR3 DNA: TGTGCCAGCAGTTTAGGTGGGACTAGTGCAGTGCAGTACTTC; V gene: TRBV28; J gene: TRBJ2-7; clone size: -; D gene: TRBD2
CDR3 protein: CASSAGRDYEQYF; CDR3 DNA: TGTGCCAGCAGCGCAGGGCGGGACTACGAGCAGTACTTC; V gene: TRBV11-1; J gene: TRBJ2-7; clone size: once; D gene: -
CDR3 protein: CASSLVSGGNNEQFF; CDR3 DNA: TGTGCCAGCAGCTTAGTGTCTGGCGGAAACAATGAGCAGTTCTTC; V gene: TRBV7-2; J gene: TRBJ2-1; clone size: -; D gene: -
CDR3 protein: CASSRDGNYGYTF; CDR3 DNA: TGTGCCAGCAGTCGGGACGGGAACTATGGCTACACCTTC; V gene: TRBV6-5; J gene: TRBJ1-2; clone size: -; D gene: -
CDR3 protein: CASSPGKAAHGYTF; CDR3 DNA: TGTGCCAGCAGCCCCGGGAAGGCGGCCCATGGCTACACCTTC; V gene: TRBV7-2; J gene: TRBJ1-2; clone size: -; D gene: -
CDR3 protein: CASRRAGGATNEKLFF; CDR3 DNA: TGTGCCAGCAGGCGTGCAGGGGGGGCAACTAATGAAAAACTGTTTTTT; V gene: TRBV27; J gene: TRBJ1-4; clone size: -; D gene: TRBD1
CDR3 protein: CASSGQGASEQYF; CDR3 DNA: TGTGCCAGCAGTGGACAGGGGGCGAGCGAGCAGTACTTC; V gene: TRBV2; J gene: TRBJ2-7; clone size: -; D gene: TRBD1
CDR3 protein: CASSLVASGSQSRELFF; CDR3 DNA: TGCGCCAGCAGCTTGGTGGCTAGCGGGAGTCAATCGCGCGAGCTGTTTTTT; V gene: TRBV5-1; J gene: TRBJ2-2; clone size: -; D gene: TRBD2
CDR3 protein: CASTRLKTEAFF; CDR3 DNA: TGTGCCAGCACCCGTCTCAAGACTGAAGCTTTCTTT; V gene: TRBV6-4; J gene: TRBJ1-1; clone size: -; D gene: -
CDR3 protein: CASSSSGTGGYNEQFF; CDR3 DNA: TGTGCCAGCAGCTCCTCCGGGACAGGGGGCTACAATGAGCAGTTCTTC; V gene: TRBV7-3; J gene: TRBJ2-1; clone size: -; D gene: TRBD1
CDR3 protein: CASSGGSSYEQYF; CDR3 DNA: TGTGCCAGCAGTGGCGGAAGCTCCTACGAGCAGTACTTC; V gene: TRBV9; J gene: TRBJ2-7; clone size: -; D gene: -
CDR3 protein: CASSIVDTINTEAFF; CDR3 DNA: TGTGCCAGTAGTATTGTCGATACAATAAACACTGAAGCTTTCTTT; V gene: TRBV19; J gene: TRBJ1-1; clone size: few; D gene: -
CDR3 protein: CSGLAGADTQYF; CDR3 DNA: TGCAGCGGACTAGCGGGGGCAGATACGCAGTATTTT; V gene: TRBV29-1; J gene: TRBJ2-3; clone size: -; D gene: TRBD2
CDR3 protein: CATSRDVGRRSYEQYF; CDR3 DNA: TGTGCCACCAGCAGAGATGTTGGACGCCGCTCCTACGAGCAGTACTTC; V gene: TRBV15; J gene: TRBJ2-7; clone size: -; D gene: -
CDR3 protein: CASSFGQNQETQYF; CDR3 DNA: TGTGCCAGCAGCTTTGGGCAGAACCAAGAGACCCAGTACTTC; V gene: TRBV5-4; J gene: TRBJ2-5; clone size: -; D gene: -
CDR3 protein: CASSSYRDDYGYTF; CDR3 DNA: TGTGCCAGCAGCTCGTACAGGGATGACTATGGCTACACCTTC; V gene: TRBV7-2; J gene: TRBJ1-2; clone size: -; D gene: -
CDR3 protein: CASSSIVREETQYF; CDR3 DNA: TGTGCCAGCAGCTCCATAGTGAGGGAAGAGACCCAGTACTTC; V gene: TRBV7-9; J gene: TRBJ2-5; clone size: -; D gene: -
CDR3 protein: CASSVGSESSYEQYF; CDR3 DNA: TGTGCCAGCAGCGTAGGTTCCGAGTCTTCCTACGAGCAGTACTTC; V gene: TRBV9; J gene: TRBJ2-7; clone size: -; D gene: -
CDR3 protein: CAWTPTGGGNSPLHF; CDR3 DNA: TGTGCCTGGACCCCGACCGGGGGTGGCAATTCACCCCTCCACTTT; V gene: TRBV30; J gene: TRBJ1-6; clone size: -; D gene: -
CDR3 protein: CASSQFAGGSSNQPQHF; CDR3 DNA: TGCGCCAGCAGCCAATTCGCGGGGGGCTCTAGCAATCAGCCCCAGCATTTT; V gene: TRBV4-3; J gene: TRBJ1-5; clone size: -; D gene: -
CDR3 protein: CAWSRGLAGEQYF; CDR3 DNA: TGTGCCTGGAGCAGAGGACTAGCCGGCGAGCAGTACTTC; V gene: TRBV30; J gene: TRBJ2-7; clone size: once; D gene: TRBD2
CDR3 protein: CASSLAGEQPQHF; CDR3 DNA: TGTGCCAGCAGCTTAGCGGGGGAACAGCCCCAGCATTTT; V gene: TRBV7-9; J gene: TRBJ1-5; clone size: -; D gene: -